The 29 T cell receptor beta chains presented below share a single source sample, sequenced in a study of identical twins. TCRdb fed the 5' RACE reads into MiXCR, producing one record per CDR3 protein. The table has around 1.7 million distinct CDR3 sequences, around a third seen once; the top ten hold over 0.25%. Material: cord blood. All receptors derive from a newborn girl in good health.

The chain has TRBV27 and TRBJ1-2; no clear D. This CDR3 comprises 12 residues. The germline V gene encodes CDR1 MNHEY and CDR2 SMNVEV (reference sequence). Between the trimmed V and J ends, which lost 5 bases and 8 bases, there was a span of 12 bases. CDR3 DNA: TGTGCCAGCAGTGACCGAGGGATAGGCTACACCTTC. Translated, it gives CASSDRGIGYTF.

This clonotype occurred a few times. The gene calls are TRBV11-2 and TRBJ1-1; possible D gene TRBD1, 6 bases. This CDR3 has 15 residues. V lost 1 base, J lost 1 base, and 10 bases lay in between. The germline V gene has CDR1 SGHAT and CDR2 FQNNGV. CDR3 DNA sequence: TGTGCCAGCAGCTTAGCAGGGGTGGGGAACACTGAAGCTTTCTTT. The encoded protein is CASSLAGVGNTEAFF. The full variable domain, with the rest looked up from reference TRBV11-2 and TRBJ1-1, is EAGVAQSPRYKIIEKRQSVAFWCNPISGHATLYWYQQILGQGPKLLIQFQNNGVVDDSQLPKDRFSAERLKGVDSTLKIQPAKLEDSAVYLCASSLAGVGNTEAFFGQGTRLTVV.

J is TRBJ2-4 and V is TRBV12-3 or TRBV12-4; D is uncertain. The J call may not be correct, given that the DNA end is closer to TRBJ2-7. The CDR3 totals 12 residues. CDR3 amino acids: CASSFSAHEQYF. The CDR3 coding sequence is TGTGCCAGCAGTTTTTCCGCCCACGAGCAGTACTTC.

This chain links TRBV21-1 with TRBJ2-2; no check of the table's D call, TRBD1, against the DNA was made. TRBV21-1 has pseudogene status. The CDR3 is 15 amino acids. CDR3 residues: CASSRAATNTGELFF. DNA of the CDR3: TGTGCCAGCAGCAGGGCGGCCACGAACACCGGGGAGCTGTTTTTT.

This sequence joins TRBV4-1 and TRBJ2-7, with D maybe TRBD2 (6 bases). Trimming took off 3 bases at V and 8 bases at J, with 26 bases between the two ends. CDR1 is MGHRA, CDR2 YSYEKL, per germline. The CDR3 totals 17 residues. The CDR3 reads CASSQLSLTRGSTQQYF. CDR3 bases: TGCGCCAGCAGCCAGCTTTCCTTGACTAGGGGATCTACGCAGCAGTACTTC.

V usage is TRBV21-1 and J usage is TRBJ1-1; the D segment call TRBD1 is taken from the table without a DNA check. TRBV21-1 represents a pseudogene. The CDR3 runs to 15 residues. The CDR3 sequence is CASRLKGGTGGEAFF. DNA of the CDR3: TGTGCCAGCAGACTAAAGGGGGGGACGGGGGGTGAAGCTTTCTTT.

This chain connects TRBV10-3 to TRBJ2-3; TRBD2 matches 11 bases. With 10 bases clipped from V and 2 bases from J, the junction kept 8 bases outside the gene matches. CDR3 length: 15 amino acids. In germline, CDR1 is ENHRY, CDR2 SYGVKD. CDR3 DNA: TGTGCCAGCGGAAGGGGACTAGCGGACACAGATACGCAGTATTTT. Translation gives CASGRGLADTDTQYF.

V gene TRBV7-2 combines with J gene TRBJ2-1; D is undetermined. This CDR3 is 15 amino acids long. CDR1 is SGHTA, CDR2 FQGNSA, per germline. V lost 0 bases to trimming and J lost 4 bases, with 10 bases between them. CDR3 bases: TGTGCCAGCAGCTTAGCGGGCGCAGAGTACAATGAGCAGTTCTTC. It yields the protein CASSLAGAEYNEQFF.

This clonotype was observed a handful of times. V gene TRBV29-1 combines with J gene TRBJ2-3; tentatively, D is TRBD1 (6 bases). Looked up from germline, CDR1 is SQVTM and CDR2 is ANQGSEA. Trimming removed 6 bases from V and 2 bases from J, with 12 bases in between. The length of the CDR3 is 13 residues. The CDR3 DNA follows: TGCAGCGTGGGACATCGGCACACAGATACGCAGTATTTT. Translated, it gives CSVGHRHTDTQYF.

The chain links TRBV7-9 to TRBJ2-4, with no clear D. Germline CDR1 SEHNR, CDR2 FQNEAQ (reference sequence). This CDR3 spans 11 amino acids. Trimming stripped 1 base from V and 10 bases from J, with 5 bases between. The CDR3 is CASSLELIQYF. In DNA form, the CDR3 reads TGTGCCAGCAGCTTAGAACTTATTCAGTACTTC.

The chain employs TRBV4-1 and TRBJ1-1; TRBD1 aligns across 11 bases. From germline, CDR1 is MGHRA and CDR2 YSYEKL. The CDR3 runs 17 residues. Losses at the gene ends were 1 base for V and 1 base for J; bases not matched to a gene: 5. The CDR3 bases are TGCGCCAGCAGCCAAGGGGACAGGGGGAGGAGGAACACTGAAGCTTTCTTT. It translates to CASSQGDRGRRNTEAFF.

This clonotype was seen at least ten times. The chain couples TRBV6-5 to TRBJ1-2, with 7 bases that match TRBD1. J lost 3 bases, V lost 2 bases, and 3 bases had no gene match. Per germline, CDR1 MNHEY and CDR2 SVGAGI. The CDR3 is 14 amino acids. DNA of the CDR3: TGTGCCAGCAGTTACGGACAGGCGCACTATGGCTACACCTTC. This translates into CASSYGQAHYGYTF.

The V and J genes are TRBV4-2 and TRBJ1-3, with D possibly TRBD1 on 5 matching bases. Germline lookup yields CDR1 LGHNA and CDR2 YNFKEQ. There are 16 residues in the CDR3. The germline V and J ends were trimmed by 4 bases and 0 bases, with 13 bases remaining between them. The CDR3 protein is CASSPGRHNSGNTIYF. CDR3 coding DNA: TGTGCCAGCAGCCCGGGACGGCACAACTCTGGAAACACCATATATTTT.

In the case of this clonotype: At one end, the junction sequence differs from germline, possibly due to a read error. This sequence joins TRBV7-2 and TRBJ1-3; tentatively, D is TRBD1 (5 bases). The CDR3 totals 15 residues. Germline V gene data show CDR1 as SGHTA and CDR2 as FQGNSA. In DNA form, the CDR3 reads TGTGCCAGCCAGCTAGACAGAAGCTCTGGAAACATCATATATTTT. Translation gives CASQLDRSSGNIIYF.

This clonotype was picked up many times. V usage is TRBV27 and J usage is TRBJ2-7; D is perhaps TRBD2 (5 bases). V lost 3 bases and J lost 3, with 12 bases in between. The CDR3 has 14 amino acids. The V gene's germline CDR1 is MNHEY and CDR2 SMNVEV (reference sequence). CDR3 sequence reads: CASSLREDRYEQYF. In DNA form, the CDR3 reads TGTGCCAGCAGTTTGAGGGAAGACCGCTACGAGCAGTACTTC.

This clonotype was detected a few times. V usage is TRBV5-1 and J usage is TRBJ2-7, with a tentative D call TRBD2 (5 bases). CDR1 is SGHRS, CDR2 YFSETQ, per germline. CDR3 size: 13 residues. Trimming stripped 7 bases from V and 0 bases from J, with 11 bases between. CDR3 amino acids: CASSISDSYEQYF. The CDR3 DNA follows: TGCGCCAGCTCCATTAGCGACTCCTACGAGCAGTACTTC.

The table lists this clonotype with a few counts. The chain couples TRBV4-2 to TRBJ2-5; 8 bases line up with TRBD1. V lost 4 bases to trimming and J lost 2 bases; unmatched junction nucleotides: 9. This CDR3 has 16 residues. Germline lookup yields CDR1 LGHNA and CDR2 YNFKEQ. The CDR3 sequence: CASSLRQGTLQETQYF. The CDR3 coding sequence is TGTGCCAGCAGCCTCCGACAGGGGACCTTACAAGAGACCCAGTACTTC.

The chain uses TRBV4-1 and TRBJ2-3; perhaps TRBD2 as D (6 bases). Germline V gene sequence: CDR1 MGHRA, CDR2 YSYEKL. V lost 0 bases to trimming and J lost 2 bases, with 12 bases between them. The CDR3 sequence is 16 residues long. The CDR3 bases are TGCGCCAGCAGCCAAGAGTTTGGGACTGCCACAGATACGCAGTATTTT. Protein sequence: CASSQEFGTATDTQYF.

This clonotype was picked up a small number of times. V and J are TRBV11-2 and TRBJ2-7; the match to TRBD2 covers 7 bases. CDR3 length: 15 amino acids. Per germline, CDR1 SGHAT and CDR2 FQNNGV. After removal of 2 bases from V and 3 bases from J, the junction contained 7 bases not matched to a gene. The CDR3 region is CASSLTLAGVYEQYF. The DNA of the CDR3 is TGTGCCAGCAGCTTAACCCTCGCGGGGGTCTACGAGCAGTACTTC.

This clonotype has more than one count but fewer than ten. The gene calls are TRBV14 and TRBJ1-5; D gene ambiguous. This CDR3 comprises 14 residues. The V gene's germline CDR1 is SGHDN and CDR2 FVKESK. V lost 0 bases and J lost 3, with 6 bases in between. This CDR3 reads CASSQEGFNQPQHF. Here the CDR3 DNA reads TGTGCCAGCAGCCAAGAGGGTTTCAATCAGCCCCAGCATTTT.

With regard to this clonotype: A read error may explain this, as a much larger clone is one base away. V is TRBV9 and J is TRBJ2-3; no clear D. The V gene's germline CDR1 is SGDLS and CDR2 YYNGEE. The CDR3 sequence is 10 residues long. V gave up 6 bases and J gave up 4 bases, with 3 bases separating them. The CDR3 DNA reads TGTGCCAGCACCCCAGATACGCAGTATTTT. Translating it yields CASTPDTQYF.

This chain links TRBV12-3 or TRBV12-4 with TRBJ1-5; D is unclear. With 2 bases removed from V and 9 bases from J, the gap between germline ends came to 14 bases. This CDR3 contains 14 residues. CDR3 coding DNA: TGTGCCAGCAGTTTAAAAGATTCACCTCGGCCCCAGCATTTT. This gives the protein CASSLKDSPRPQHF.

The gene calls are TRBV7-2 and TRBJ2-1; 7 positions match TRBD1. Trimming cost V 0 bases and J 6 bases; bases outside gene matches: 2. Germline loops: CDR1 SGHTA, CDR2 FQGNSA. The length of the CDR3 is 14 residues. The DNA for the CDR3 is TGTGCCAGCAGCTTAGCGTACAGGGGCAATGAGCAGTTCTTC. Translating it yields CASSLAYRGNEQFF. Drawing the rest from reference TRBV7-2 and TRBJ2-1, the complete variable domain is GAGVSQSPSNKVTEKGKDVELRCDPISGHTALYWYRQSLGQGLEFLIYFQGNSAPDKSGLPSDRFSAERTGGSVSTLTIQRTQQEDSAVYLCASSLAYRGNEQFFGPGTRLTVL.

In this sample, this clonotype turned up a few times. The chain uses TRBV20-1 and TRBJ2-1; 14 bases are shared with TRBD2. The trim removed 3 bases at V and 3 bases at J, leaving 13 bases unmatched. The CDR3 is 19 residues long. Germline lookup yields CDR1 DFQATT and CDR2 SNEGSKA (reference sequence). The CDR3 DNA reads as TGCAGTGCTAGCGCCTCCGGGACTAGCGGGAGTCGGTACTACAATGAGCAGTTCTTC. Residues: CSASASGTSGSRYYNEQFF.

This clonotype was counted between two and nine times. The genes are TRBV6-2 or TRBV6-3 and TRBJ2-3; 7 bases agree with TRBD2. The CDR3 runs to 15 residues. Losses at the gene ends were 2 bases for V and 2 bases for J; bases not matched to a gene: 4. CDR1 is MNHEY, CDR2 SVGEGT, per germline. The CDR3 reads CASSYPAGYTDTQYF. The CDR3 DNA is TGTGCCAGCAGTTACCCAGCGGGGTACACAGATACGCAGTATTTT.

The chain employs TRBV2 and TRBJ2-4, with 9 bases matching TRBD2. The trim removed 1 base at V and 6 bases at J, leaving 4 bases unmatched. Germline V gene data show CDR1 as SNHLY and CDR2 as FYNNEI. The CDR3 runs 15 residues. As DNA, the CDR3 is TGTGCCAGCAGTGAAGACCGCGGGGGGGCAAACATTCAGTACTTC. Its translation is CASSEDRGGANIQYF.

This clonotype was seen a handful of times. This chain uses TRBV2 with TRBJ2-1, with D unclear. This CDR3 region has 16 residues. Germline V gives CDR1 SNHLY, CDR2 FYNNEI. Trimming removed 2 bases from V and 2 bases from J, with 13 bases in between. CDR3 sequence: CASSERWGSTYNEQFF. The CDR3 region has the DNA TGTGCCAGCAGTGAACGTTGGGGTTCTACCTACAATGAGCAGTTCTTC.

This chain links TRBV20-1 with TRBJ2-3; D may be TRBD2 (5 bases). The germline CDR1 and CDR2 sequences are DFQATT and SNEGSKA (reference sequence). The CDR3 contains 15 residues. V lost 2 bases to trimming and J lost 2 bases, with 14 bases between them. The CDR3 sequence: CSARPRSGITDTQYF. DNA of the CDR3: TGCAGTGCTAGACCCCGCTCCGGGATCACAGATACGCAGTATTTT.

The CDR3 sequence: CASSPLGGQQAFNYGYTF. CDR3 DNA sequence: TGTGCCAGCTCACCTCTAGGGGGACAGCAGGCATTTAACTATGGCTACACCTTC. V usage is TRBV18 and J usage is TRBJ1-2; 7 positions agree with TRBD1. Germline CDR1 is KGHSH and CDR2 is LQKENI. This CDR3 contains 18 residues. V lost 3 bases to trimming and J lost 1 base; unmatched junction nucleotides: 14.